These 12 T cell receptor beta chains were all obtained from the same sample, sequenced in a study of radiotherapy plus CTLA-4 blockade in lung cancer. Method: immunoSEQ multiplex PCR; TCRdb's copy keeps in-frame clones and lacks some. The sample records 81,000 or so clones, about 83% being singletons. The sample here was peripheral blood, taken from a patient treated with radiotherapy plus ipilimumab. These receptors were collected from a human donor with non-small cell lung cancer that progressed on radiotherapy plus ipilimumab.

This sequence joins TRBV5-4 and TRBJ2-1; TRBD1 matches at 9 bases. This CDR3 has 17 residues. The trim removed 6 bases at V and 2 bases at J, leaving 12 bases unmatched. Germline values: CDR1 SGHNT, CDR2 YYREEE (reference sequence). This CDR3 is CASTKTSGTGPYNEQFF. In DNA, the CDR3 is TGTGCCAGCACCAAAACGAGCGGGACAGGGCCCTACAATGAGCAGTTCTTC. Complete variable domain (other parts from reference TRBV5-4 and TRBJ2-1): ETGVTQSPTHLIKTRGQQVTLRCSSQSGHNTVSWYQQALGQGPQFIFQYYREEENGRGNFPPRFSGLQFPNYSSELNVNALELDDSALYLCASTKTSGTGPYNEQFFGPGTRLTVL.

The chain couples TRBV5-1 to TRBJ2-3, with a weak D call TRBD1 (6 bases). The germline gives CDR1 SGHRS, CDR2 YFSETQ. V was cut by 4 bases and J by 0 bases, with 12 bases left in between. The CDR3 has 15 residues. CDR3 nucleotide sequence: TGCGCCAGCAGCATCTCCGGGACAAGCACAGATACGCAGTATTTT. Protein sequence: CASSISGTSTDTQYF. Full variable domain (missing parts from reference TRBV5-1 and TRBJ2-3): KAGVTQTPRYLIKTRGQQVTLSCSPISGHRSVSWYQQTPGQGLQFLFEYFSETQRNKGNFPGRFSGRQFSNSRSEMNVSTLELGDSALYLCASSISGTSTDTQYFGPGTRLTVL.

The chain recombines TRBV5-1 with TRBJ2-5; D might be TRBD2 (5 bases). Per germline, CDR1 SGHRS and CDR2 YFSETQ. The CDR3 is 14 amino acids. Trimming took off 2 bases at V and 3 bases at J, with 11 bases between the two ends. The CDR3 region has the DNA TGCGCCAGCAGCTTCCCCACGCGGGAAGAGACCCAGTACTTC. Protein product: CASSFPTREETQYF.

The chain combines TRBV7-2 with TRBJ2-5; tentative D call: TRBD1 (6 bases). Between the trimmed V and J ends, which lost 1 base and 1 base, there was a span of 10 bases. The germline CDR1 and CDR2 sequences are SGHTA and FQGNSA. The CDR3 is 15 amino acids. The CDR3 DNA reads TGTGCCAGCAGCTTAGGGGGGCAACCCCAAGAGACCCAGTACTTC. Translation: CASSLGGQPQETQYF.

The chain carries TRBV9 and TRBJ1-1, with D maybe TRBD1 (5 bases). Trimming left V 3 bases short and J 1 base short, with 19 bases between. The CDR3 extends over 17 amino acids. The germline V gene encodes CDR1 SGDLS and CDR2 YYNGEE. In nucleotides, the CDR3 is TGTGCCAGCAGCGGCGAATACGGGAGGGGCGGGAACACTGAAGCTTTCTTT. Translated: CASSGEYGRGGNTEAFF.

In DNA, the CDR3 is TGTGCCAGCGGGGGACAGTCCCTTGGTACCCTCCACTTT. The encoded protein is CASGGQSLGTLHF. J is TRBJ1-6 and V is TRBV28; 7 bases map to TRBD1. The V gene's germline CDR1 is MDHEN and CDR2 SYDVKM. With 8 bases clipped from V and 14 bases from J, the junction kept 12 bases outside the gene matches. The CDR3 is 13 amino acids.

This chain uses TRBV4-3 with TRBJ1-4; possibly TRBD1 for D (6 bases). Germline loops: CDR1 LGHNA, CDR2 YSLEER. V shed 0 bases and J shed 7 bases, with 15 bases lying between them. This CDR3 spans 16 amino acids. CDR3 DNA: TGCGCCAGCAGCCAAGATATAACAGGGTGCAGTGAAAAACTGTTTTTT. Its translation is CASSQDITGCSEKLFF.

This chain links TRBV19 with TRBJ1-2; 9 nucleotides line up with TRBD1. Trimming cost V 5 bases and J 7 bases; bases outside gene matches: 11. CDR3 length: 15 amino acids. Per germline, CDR1 LNHDA and CDR2 SQIVND (reference sequence). The DNA for the CDR3 is TGTGCCAGTAGTTCCTTACAGGGGGCTGGCAGTGGCTACACCTTC. It yields the protein CASSSLQGAGSGYTF.

This clone was detected a few times. DNA of the CDR3: TGCGCCAGCAGTCGGGCCATCGGGAATTCACCCCTCCACTTT. Protein: CASSRAIGNSPLHF. V is TRBV5-1 and J is TRBJ1-6; D not certain. V gave up 5 bases and J gave up 7 bases, with 13 bases separating them. CDR1 and CDR2 from the germline V gene are SGHRS and YFSETQ. The CDR3 loop spans 14 amino acids.

This clone appeared a single time. The rearrangement joins TRBV4-2 to TRBJ1-5; unclear D gene. V dropped 4 bases and J dropped 6 bases, with 13 bases sitting between them. Germline CDR1 LGHNA, CDR2 YNFKEQ. The CDR3 spans 14 residues. The CDR3 DNA follows: TGTGCCAGCAGCCTGAAGGGTCTCGGTCAGCCCCAGCATTTT. It specifies CASSLKGLGQPQHF.

The chain has TRBV5-6 and TRBJ1-1; D not resolved. The germline CDR1 and CDR2 sequences are SGHDT and YYEEEE. Trimming pared 4 bases from V and 4 bases from J, leaving 11 bases between. The CDR3 spans 13 residues. The CDR3 coding sequence is TGTGCCAGCAGCATACCGGGTGGCACTGAAGCTTTCTTT. Translation: CASSIPGGTEAFF.

The J gene is TRBJ2-7, the V gene TRBV11-3, with 7 bases aligning to TRBD2. This CDR3 is built from 14 residues. In germline, CDR1 is SGHNT, CDR2 YENEEA. Germline trimming cut 1 base from V and 5 bases from J; bases unmatched to any gene: 5. The CDR3 nucleotides read TGTGCCAGCAGCTTAGGCGGGAGTAGCCACGAGCAGTACTTC. Encoded protein: CASSLGGSSHEQYF.